This is a list of T cell receptor beta chains from one sample in a study of cytomegalovirus exposure and HLA in healthy donors. Clones were read by immunoSEQ multiplex PCR, and TCRdb kept only the in-frame ones, dropping some. This sample carries about 130,000 clones, with roughly 1.7% going to the ten biggest clones. The sequenced material came from PBMCs. The receptor source for this set is a man younger than 30 in good health and CMV-seronegative. Each CDR3 is given with its conserved first and last residue.

V gene: TRBV9
CDR3 protein: CASSAHRGGDTYEQYF

V gene: TRBV11-3
CDR3 protein: CASSLAASGAYEQYF

V gene: TRBV28
CDR3 protein: CASRPTGVTNQPQHF

V gene: TRBV25-1
CDR3 protein: CASSGIAGVSGELFF

V gene: TRBV12-5
CDR3 protein: CASGTGAPSEAFF

V gene: TRBV28
CDR3 protein: CASNRGSNTEAFF

V gene: TRBV4-3
CDR3 protein: CASSQDIPVRTLSGGYTF

V gene: TRBV15
CDR3 protein: CATSRDATGGTYGYTF

V gene: TRBV11-2
CDR3 protein: CASSLGVDGYTF

V gene: TRBV15
CDR3 protein: CATSRDTGLAEAFF

V gene: TRBV5-6
CDR3 protein: CASSRDRMNTEAFF

V gene: TRBV5-5
CDR3 protein: CASSLIRDRVNTEAFF

V gene: TRBV30
CDR3 protein: CAWSKASGVNEQYF

V gene: TRBV5-4
CDR3 protein: CASSPGGSGLFF

V gene: TRBV18
CDR3 protein: CASSPLSWPNQPQHF

V gene: TRBV15
CDR3 protein: CATSRHRQGAKLFF

V gene: TRBV18
CDR3 protein: CASSRQGGKTQYF

V gene: TRBV7-7
CDR3 protein: CASSLVPSGGETQYF

V gene: TRBV12-5
CDR3 protein: CASRGEGWETQYF

V gene: TRBV15
CDR3 protein: CATSSSGNNQPQHF

V gene: TRBV7-2
CDR3 protein: CASSLVGGSTYEQYF

V gene: TRBV12-5
CDR3 protein: CASGLPYPGQGYHEQYF

V gene: TRBV13
CDR3 protein: CASSLERQGPPYEQYF

V gene: TRBV28
CDR3 protein: CASRTGINEKLFF

V gene: TRBV6-1
CDR3 protein: CASSDPRVGELFF

V gene: TRBV9
CDR3 protein: CASSTEPRGAEETQYF

V gene: TRBV6-6
CDR3 protein: CASSYSTGFGGYTF

V gene: TRBV5-6
CDR3 protein: CASSLLGGSSYNEQFF

V gene: TRBV10-3
CDR3 protein: CATLRQGLNEQYF

V gene: TRBV7-3
CDR3 protein: CASSFTQGYEQFF

V gene: TRBV28
CDR3 protein: CASSLGGRVGNTIYF

V gene: TRBV2
CDR3 protein: CASSEVDSYQPQHF

V gene: TRBV10-3
CDR3 protein: CAITAGGANEKLFF

V gene: TRBV19
CDR3 protein: CASSGLAGGGVGTQYF

V gene: TRBV7-3
CDR3 protein: CASSPPAGALRGELFF

V gene: TRBV10-3
CDR3 protein: CAISDRGGDTEAFF

V gene: TRBV7-9
CDR3 protein: CASSLALAKNIQYF

V gene: TRBV5-4
CDR3 protein: CASSQSSGSTDTQYF

V gene: TRBV5-5
CDR3 protein: CASSSWTGRTYEQYF

V gene: TRBV4-1
CDR3 protein: CASSQTSGGSYEQYF

V gene: TRBV18
CDR3 protein: CASSAFAETQYF

V gene: TRBV19
CDR3 protein: CASRLAGADTQYF